This section outlines one T cell receptor (beta chain) sequence together with its context. Its target is unknown. There were TCR beta CDR3 regions amplified from RNA transcripts. HTBI primers were the set used in a first-round RT-PCR of the TCR CDR3. Using its own MiXCR run on the multiplex PCR reads, TCRdb lists one record per CDR3 protein. The data show roughly 500,000 distinct CDR3 sequences, roughly a quarter seen once. The record originates from a study of T cells in Graves' hyperthyroidism and ophthalmopathy. At the level of the study: Peripheral blood was acquired at first diagnosis, ahead of any therapy whatsoever.

This CDR3 contains 14 residues. The germline V gene has CDR1 MNHNS and CDR2 SASEGT. Trimming cost V 4 bases and J 7 bases; bases outside gene matches: 8. General study points: Ophthalmopathy onset followed model prediction by a median approximately 5.9 months. In simple terms, a model built on 13 V-J features told ophthalmopathy apart from stable hyperthyroidism.

The sequenced sample was blood. This clonotype was obtained from a young woman with Graves' ophthalmopathy. This rearrangement joins TRBV6-1 to TRBJ1-1; 8 bases are shared with TRBD1. CDR3 sequence: CASSARQGTDEAFF. CDR3 nucleotides: TGTGCCAGCAGTGCCAGACAGGGGACGGATGAAGCTTTCTTT.